Following are 24 T cell receptor beta chains from one sample sequenced in a study of shared clonotypes between healthy human individuals. The data were produced by immunoSEQ multiplex PCR, yet TCRdb's version contains in-frame clones alone and is incomplete. The sample carries about 460,000 clones, 75% to 80% recorded once. The sample consisted of PBMCs. The receptors come from a woman aged 40 to 50 in good health. Some clones in this sample may be carry-over from other donors' samples.

CDR3 DNA: TGTGCCAGCAGTCAGGACAGGGGCTATGGCTACACCTTC. Its translation: CASSQDRGYGYTF. The genes are TRBV28 and TRBJ1-2, with 9 bases aligning to TRBD1. V was pared by 5 bases and J by 4 bases, with 2 bases of the junction left unmatched. This CDR3 is 13 amino acids long. Germline V gene data show CDR1 as MDHEN and CDR2 as SYDVKM.

This chain links TRBV29-1 with TRBJ1-1; D may be TRBD1 (6 bases). Trimming took 3 bases from V and 1 from J, leaving 9 bases between them. The CDR3 sequence is 13 residues long. Germline assignment: CDR1 SQVTM and CDR2 ANQGSEA. The CDR3 loop is CSVDQGWNTEAFF. DNA of the CDR3: TGCAGCGTTGACCAGGGGTGGAACACTGAAGCTTTCTTT. Using reference TRBV29-1 and TRBJ1-1 for the parts outside the CDR3, the full variable domain is SAVISQKPSRDICQRGTSLTIQCQVDSQVTMMFWYRQQPGQSLTLIATANQGSEATYESGFVIDKFPISRPNLTFSTLTVSNMSPEDSSIYLCSVDQGWNTEAFFGQGTRLTVV.

This clone showed up just a few times. A read error likely explains this, since a far larger clone differs by one base. The same CDR3 arises from other DNA sequences in this sample as well. The chain recombines TRBV4-3 with TRBJ2-3; a weak D match, TRBD1 (5 bases). V was pared by 3 bases and J by 4 bases, with 11 bases between. This CDR3 spans 14 amino acids. Germline CDR1 LGHNA, CDR2 YSLEER. CDR3: CASSQGLEADTQYF. The CDR3 DNA reads as TGCGCCAGCAGCCAGGGGCTAGAGGCAGATACGCAGTATTTT.

The V call is TRBV5-1, the J call TRBJ2-4, with D hard to call. V was pared by 2 bases and J by 1 base, with 13 bases between. There are 16 residues in the CDR3. Germline V gene lookup returns CDR1 SGHRS and CDR2 YFSETQ. The CDR3 is CASSFNTVSAKNIQYF. The CDR3 DNA reads as TGCGCCAGCAGCTTTAACACGGTATCGGCCAAAAACATTCAGTACTTC.

This sequence joins TRBV11-2 and TRBJ1-1; D uncertain. CDR1 is SGHAT, CDR2 FQNNGV, per germline. The CDR3 has 13 amino acids. V dropped 3 bases and J dropped 2 bases, with 7 bases sitting between them. CDR3: CASSLGRNTEAFF. CDR3 DNA sequence: TGTGCCAGCAGCTTGGGGAGAAACACTGAAGCTTTCTTT.

This chain uses TRBV4-3 with TRBJ2-1, with 8 positions matching TRBD1. Trimming at V came to 4 bases and at J to 8 bases, leaving 10 bases not matched to a gene. The CDR3 is 15 residues long. Germline V gene data show CDR1 as LGHNA and CDR2 as YSLEER. Here the CDR3 DNA reads TGCGCCAGCAGCCTCAGAGGACAGGGTGGATATGAGCAGTTCTTC. Protein product: CASSLRGQGGYEQFF.

DNA for the CDR3: TGTGCCATCAGTGAGAGGGCCGTCTATGGCTACACCTTC. This sequence encodes CAISERAVYGYTF. The rearrangement joins TRBV10-3 to TRBJ1-2, with D uncertain. The CDR3 is made up of 13 amino acids. Trimming left V 2 bases short and J 4 bases short, with 8 bases between. From germline, CDR1 is ENHRY and CDR2 SYGVKD.

In nucleotides, the CDR3 is TGTGCCAGCTCACTATCAGGGGCGTCGGACGAGCAGTACTTC. It codes for CASSLSGASDEQYF. The J gene is TRBJ2-7, the V gene TRBV18; the D gene is possibly TRBD1 (6 bases). Germline V lookup: CDR1 KGHSH, CDR2 LQKENI. Trimming took 4 bases from V and 5 from J, leaving 15 bases between them. CDR3 length: 14 residues.

This clone was recorded at least ten times. This chain joins TRBV6-1 and TRBJ1-1, with 8 bases that match TRBD1. This CDR3 region has 15 residues. The ends lost 5 bases at V and 1 base at J; junction bases unmatched: 6. The germline V gene has CDR1 MNHNS and CDR2 SASEGT. This CDR3 reads CASSSTGGGNTEAFF. The CDR3 DNA is TGTGCCAGCAGTTCTACAGGGGGGGGGAACACTGAAGCTTTCTTT.

This clone was counted a few times. The chain links TRBV7-2 to TRBJ2-1; D not resolved. V was cut by 3 bases and J by 8 bases, with 11 bases left in between. Germline V gene sequence: CDR1 SGHTA, CDR2 FQGNSA. This CDR3 has 13 residues. The DNA of the CDR3 is TGTGCCAGCAGCTTCCCTGGGCACGATGAGCAGTTCTTC. It yields the protein CASSFPGHDEQFF.

This clone has only one observation. The V call is TRBV29-1, the J call TRBJ2-6; D unclear. CDR3 size: 14 residues. The V end was cut by 3 bases, the J end by 0 bases, with 6 bases between. Germline assignment: CDR1 SQVTM and CDR2 ANQGSEA. The CDR3 nucleotides are TGCAGCGTTGATACAATCTCTGGGGCCAACGTCCTGACTTTC. It yields the protein CSVDTISGANVLTF. The variable domain in full, with the rest retrieved from reference TRBV29-1 and TRBJ2-6, is SAVISQKPSRDICQRGTSLTIQCQVDSQVTMMFWYRQQPGQSLTLIATANQGSEATYESGFVIDKFPISRPNLTFSTLTVSNMSPEDSSIYLCSVDTISGANVLTFGAGSRLTVL.

J is TRBJ2-2 and V is TRBV25-1; D not certain. The germline V and J ends were trimmed by 3 bases and 5 bases, with 10 bases remaining between them. The CDR3 contains 14 residues. CDR1 MGHDK and CDR2 SYGVNS come from the germline V gene. The CDR3 nucleotides are TGTGCCAGCAGTGACCCATGGGAAACCGGGGAGCTGTTTTTT. It is translated as CASSDPWETGELFF.

The genes are TRBV7-2 and TRBJ2-7; 7 bases are shared with TRBD2. Germline V lookup: CDR1 SGHTA, CDR2 FQGNSA. This CDR3 has 14 residues. V dropped 2 bases and J dropped 7; count of bases not matched to a gene: 8. Here the CDR3 DNA reads TGTGCCAGCAGCTTAAGACTAGCTGTAGGTGAGCAGTACTTC. Protein: CASSLRLAVGEQYF.

This sequence joins TRBV6-5 and TRBJ2-5; a possible D gene is TRBD2 (6 bases). CDR3 length equals 14 residues. V was shortened by 6 bases and J by 11 bases, with 22 bases between the two germline ends. The germline CDR1 and CDR2 sequences are MNHEY and SVGAGI. The CDR3 loop is CASSPDYLAREQYF. The CDR3 DNA sequence: TGTGCCAGCAGCCCGGACTACCTGGCTCGGGAGCAGTACTTC.

The sample holds one count of this clone. The chain uses TRBV4-2 and TRBJ2-5; 9 bases are shared with TRBD2. There are 16 residues in the CDR3. V was pared by 0 bases and J by 1 base, with 3 bases of the junction left unmatched. CDR1 and CDR2 from the germline V gene are LGHNA and YNFKEQ. This CDR3 is CASSQDVTSGQETQYF. CDR3 sequence (DNA): TGTGCCAGCAGCCAAGATGTGACTAGCGGCCAAGAGACCCAGTACTTC.

The chain has TRBV28 and TRBJ2-2; maybe TRBD1 (6 bases). Deletions cut 6 bases from V and 0 bases from J, with 11 bases between. Germline CDR1 MDHEN, CDR2 SYDVKM. The CDR3 is 15 residues long. Here the CDR3 DNA reads TGTGCCAGCAGATTGACAGGCGCGAACACCGGGGAGCTGTTTTTT. This gives the protein CASRLTGANTGELFF.

The chain employs TRBV28 and TRBJ2-7; 7 bases map to TRBD2. CDR1 and CDR2 from the germline V gene are MDHEN and SYDVKM. The trim removed 5 bases at V and 3 bases at J, leaving 13 bases unmatched. CDR3 length: 16 amino acids. The CDR3 DNA reads as TGTGCCAGCAGTCCAGCGGGATCCCGACCTTTCTACGAGCAGTACTTC. It is translated as CASSPAGSRPFYEQYF. The variable domain in full, with the rest retrieved from reference TRBV28 and TRBJ2-7, is DVKVTQSSRYLVKRTGEKVFLECVQDMDHENMFWYRQDPGLGLRLIYFSYDVKMKEKGDIPEGYSVSREKKERFSLILESASTNQTSMYLCASSPAGSRPFYEQYFGPGTRLTVT.

The chain recombines TRBV6-6 with TRBJ2-1; 8 nucleotides agree with TRBD1. The CDR3 extends over 13 amino acids. Germline CDR1 MNHNY, CDR2 SVGAGI (reference sequence). After removal of 6 bases from V and 6 bases from J, the junction contained 4 bases not matched to a gene. The CDR3 here is CASRSDRGNEQFF. Written as DNA, the CDR3 is TGTGCCAGCAGATCCGACAGGGGCAATGAGCAGTTCTTC.

The V and J genes are TRBV6-1 and TRBJ2-7; 8 nucleotides agree with TRBD2. Germline values: CDR1 MNHNS, CDR2 SASEGT. The CDR3 is 14 amino acids. The V and J ends lost 2 bases and 7 bases, in that order; junction bases with no gene match: 7. CDR3: CASSERGLVMEQYF. DNA for the CDR3: TGTGCCAGCAGTGAACGGGGACTAGTTATGGAGCAGTACTTC.

The chain couples TRBV5-1 to TRBJ2-7, with 14 bases identical to TRBD2. The length of the CDR3 is 15 residues. The J segment lost 6 bases and the V segment lost 3 bases, leaving 5 bases of the junction unmatched. Germline loops: CDR1 SGHRS, CDR2 YFSETQ. The chain's CDR3 is CASSSGTSGRSEQYF. DNA for the CDR3: TGCGCCAGCAGCTCCGGGACTAGCGGGAGATCCGAGCAGTACTTC.

This clone was found a few times. The same CDR3 is also encoded by other DNA sequences in this sample. The rearrangement joins TRBV7-9 to TRBJ2-3; the D gene is possibly TRBD2 (5 bases). CDR3 length: 14 residues. CDR1 and CDR2 (germline): SEHNR, FQNEAQ (reference sequence). Trimming removed 0 bases at V and 1 base at J, with 5 bases between. CDR3 loop: CASSLAGGTDTQYF. The DNA of the CDR3 is TGTGCCAGCAGCTTAGCGGGAGGCACAGATACGCAGTATTTT.

In the case of this clone: Mismatch with germline at one junction end may stem from a read error. This chain links TRBV10-1 with TRBJ1-1, with 8 bases fitting TRBD1. This CDR3 has 13 residues. Germline V gene lookup returns CDR1 WNHNN and CDR2 SYGVQD (reference sequence). The CDR3 DNA sequence: TGCGCCAGCAGTGAAGGAGGGACAGGTGAAGCTCTCTTT. This sequence encodes CASSEGGTGEALF.

The V and J genes are TRBV2 and TRBJ2-3; no definite D call. Trimming stripped 1 base from V and 2 bases from J, with 7 bases between. Per the germline V gene, CDR1 is SNHLY and CDR2 is FYNNEI. The CDR3 extends over 14 amino acids. CDR3 in DNA: TGTGCCAGCAGTGAAGTCGTTTACACAGATACGCAGTATTTT. It codes for CASSEVVYTDTQYF.

A word on this clone: This probably arose from a read error, given a far larger clone one base away. The J gene is TRBJ2-3, the V gene TRBV5-1, with D uncertain. V was pared by 4 bases and J by 3 bases, with 12 bases between. The CDR3 contains 14 residues. Germline V gene lookup returns CDR1 SGHRS and CDR2 YFSETQ. CDR3 sequence reads: CASSDESLTDTQYF. DNA for the CDR3: TGCGCCAGCAGCGACGAGAGCCTGACAGATACGCAGTATTTT.